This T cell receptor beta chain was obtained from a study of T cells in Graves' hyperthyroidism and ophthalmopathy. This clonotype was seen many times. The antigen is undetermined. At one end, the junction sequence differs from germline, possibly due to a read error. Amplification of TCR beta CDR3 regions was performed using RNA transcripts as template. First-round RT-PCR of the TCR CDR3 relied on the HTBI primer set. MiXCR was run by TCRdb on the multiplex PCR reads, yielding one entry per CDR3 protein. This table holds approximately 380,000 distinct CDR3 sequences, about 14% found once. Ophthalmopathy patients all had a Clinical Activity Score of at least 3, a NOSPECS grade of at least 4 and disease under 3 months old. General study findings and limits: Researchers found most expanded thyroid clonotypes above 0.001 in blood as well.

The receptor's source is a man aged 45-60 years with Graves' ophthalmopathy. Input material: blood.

The CDR3 sequence is CASREVISSYEQYF. The CDR3 nucleotides read TGTGCCAGCAGAGAAGTTATAAGCTCCTACGAGCAGTACTTC. The V and J genes are TRBV2 and TRBJ2-7; D uncertain. The CDR3 is made up of 14 amino acids. CDR1 is SNHLY, CDR2 FYNNEI, per germline.